The next 28 T cell receptor beta chains were all read from a single sample in a study of cytomegalovirus exposure and HLA in healthy donors. This PCR relied on a set of 60 Vbeta primers and 13 Jbeta primers. Clones were read by immunoSEQ multiplex PCR, and TCRdb kept only the in-frame ones, dropping some. The data contain tens of thousands of clones, around 73% of them seen just once; the ten biggest clones take up around 3.5%. The sequenced sample consisted of PBMCs. Receptor source: a woman aged 30 to 39 in good health and CMV-seronegative.

The rearrangement links TRBV6-5 to TRBJ1-5, with TRBD1 identical over 9 bases. J gave up 3 bases and V 2 bases, and 2 bases lay outside the gene matches. CDR3 size: 15 residues. Germline CDR1 and CDR2: MNHEY and SVGAGI. In DNA, the CDR3 is TGTGCCAGCAGTTACCGGGACAGGGACAATCAGCCCCAGCATTTT. This codes for CASSYRDRDNQPQHF.

This chain uses TRBV7-9 with TRBJ1-2; D is unresolved. Germline V gene data show CDR1 as SEHNR and CDR2 as FQNEAQ (reference sequence). The CDR3 loop spans 13 amino acids. V lost 5 bases and J 4 bases, leaving 11 bases between the germline ends. The CDR3 DNA is TGTGCCAGCAGCCCCCGGGGAGGCTATGGCTACACCTTC. Translated: CASSPRGGYGYTF.

CDR3 sequence (DNA): TGCGCCAGCAGTAGGCGGGAGACCGAAGAGACCCAGTACTTC. It translates to CASSRRETEETQYF. This rearrangement joins TRBV5-1 to TRBJ2-5; 7 nucleotides match TRBD2. V shed 5 bases, J shed 3 bases, and the junction held 7 bases outside the gene matches. Germline V CDR1 and CDR2: SGHRS, YFSETQ. The CDR3 spans 14 residues. The full variable domain, its missing parts supplied by reference TRBV5-1 and TRBJ2-5, is KAGVTQTPRYLIKTRGQQVTLSCSPISGHRSVSWYQQTPGQGLQFLFEYFSETQRNKGNFPGRFSGRQFSNSRSEMNVSTLELGDSALYLCASSRRETEETQYFGPGTRLLVL.

CDR3 residues: CASSLTQGSFLYF. DNA for the CDR3: TGTGCCAGCAGCTTAACCCAGGGTTCGTTTTTGTACTTC. The chain has TRBV7-3 and TRBJ2-7, with TRBD1 as a possible D gene (5 bases). The V and J ends lost 0 bases and 12 bases respectively, with 15 bases between them. Germline values: CDR1 SGHTA, CDR2 FQGTGA. The CDR3 totals 13 residues.

This clone was counted between two and nine times. The J gene is TRBJ1-1, the V gene TRBV5-1, with 7 bases fitting TRBD1. The CDR3 is made up of 13 amino acids. V lost 0 bases to trimming and J lost 7 bases; unmatched junction nucleotides: 3. Germline values: CDR1 SGHRS, CDR2 YFSETQ. CDR3 region: CASSLGTGLEAFF. The CDR3 DNA follows: TGCGCCAGCAGCTTGGGGACAGGCCTTGAAGCTTTCTTT. The whole variable domain, remainder taken from reference TRBV5-1 and TRBJ1-1, is KAGVTQTPRYLIKTRGQQVTLSCSPISGHRSVSWYQQTPGQGLQFLFEYFSETQRNKGNFPGRFSGRQFSNSRSEMNVSTLELGDSALYLCASSLGTGLEAFFGQGTRLTVV.

The table lists this clone with a few counts. The chain recombines TRBV19 with TRBJ2-3; 9 nucleotides line up with TRBD1. CDR3 length equals 15 residues. V was pared by 3 bases and J by 2 bases, with 3 bases of the junction left unmatched. Germline V gives CDR1 LNHDA, CDR2 SQIVND (reference sequence). CDR3 nucleotides: TGTGCCAGTAGTATCGGGACAGGGCACACAGATACGCAGTATTTT. Protein product: CASSIGTGHTDTQYF.

This clone was detected only a few times. J is TRBJ2-2 and V is TRBV30; D is unresolved. Germline CDR1 is GTSNPN and CDR2 is SVGIG (reference sequence). The ends were cut back, 2 bases at V and 8 bases at J, with 9 bases in the middle. The CDR3 contains 12 residues. In DNA, the CDR3 is TGTGCCTGGAGTACCCTACCGGGGGAGCTGTTTTTT. Encoded protein: CAWSTLPGELFF.

The chain has TRBV10-2 and TRBJ2-7; 8 bases are shared with TRBD1. This CDR3 has 14 amino acids. Per the germline V gene, CDR1 is WSHSY and CDR2 is SAAADI. The V and J ends lost 4 bases and 2 bases, in that order; junction bases with no gene match: 4. Here the CDR3 DNA reads TGCGCCAGCAGTGTACCGGGACAGGCCTACGAGCAGTACTTC. It is translated as CASSVPGQAYEQYF.

The CDR3 sequence is CASSPGQGASYEQYF. The CDR3 nucleotides read TGTGCCAGCAGTCCGGGACAGGGGGCCTCCTACGAGCAGTACTTC. The rearrangement uses TRBV28 and TRBJ2-7, with 12 bases matching TRBD1. V trimming: 5 bases; J trimming: 0 bases; junction bases outside the gene matches: 2. Germline CDR1 reads MDHEN; CDR2 reads SYDVKM. CDR3 length: 15 residues.

The chain couples TRBV14 to TRBJ2-7; 11 nucleotides line up with TRBD2. There are 14 residues in the CDR3. The trim removed 3 bases at V and 7 bases at J, leaving 5 bases unmatched. Germline V lookup: CDR1 SGHDN, CDR2 FVKESK. CDR3 in amino acids: CASSQGGLAAEQYF. The CDR3 DNA reads TGTGCCAGCAGCCAGGGGGGACTAGCGGCAGAGCAGTACTTC.

The chain links TRBV29-1 to TRBJ2-2, with 7 positions matching TRBD1. Germline V CDR1 and CDR2: SQVTM, ANQGSEA. The CDR3 runs 15 residues. V was pared by 7 bases and J by 0 bases, with 8 bases of the junction left unmatched. The CDR3, as DNA: TGCAGCGCTTTCTTGGGACAGCCGAACACCGGGGAGCTGTTTTTT. Translating it yields CSAFLGQPNTGELFF.

This clone was detected only once. The chain joins TRBV6-1 to TRBJ2-7; D might be TRBD2 (7 bases). Germline values: CDR1 MNHNS, CDR2 SASEGT. The CDR3 totals 13 residues. The V gene lost 4 bases and the J gene lost 6 bases, with 13 bases spanning the gap. This chain's CDR3 is CASSGRGLREQYF. The CDR3 nucleotides are TGTGCCAGCAGTGGGCGGGGGCTTCGCGAGCAGTACTTC.

The V gene is TRBV29-1, the J gene TRBJ1-1; a possible D gene is TRBD1 (5 bases). Germline values: CDR1 SQVTM, CDR2 ANQGSEA. The CDR3 runs 12 residues. The DNA for the CDR3 is TGCAGAGCGGGACTTTCGAACACTGAAGCTTTCTTT. Encoded protein: CRAGLSNTEAFF.

The V gene is TRBV30, the J gene TRBJ1-1; D unresolved. V was cut by 1 base and J by 8 bases, with 8 bases left in between. The CDR3 is made up of 11 amino acids. CDR1 and CDR2 (germline): GTSNPN, SVGIG (reference sequence). The CDR3 bases are TGTGCCTGGAGTGGGACTACCGAAGCTTTCTTT. This sequence encodes CAWSGTTEAFF.

This chain joins TRBV7-8 and TRBJ1-1, with D uncertain. The CDR3 runs to 15 residues. Deletions cut 0 bases from V and 0 bases from J, with 8 bases between. Germline assignment: CDR1 SGHVS and CDR2 FQNEAQ. Here the CDR3 reads CASSLAGLMNTEAFF. The CDR3, as DNA: TGTGCCAGCAGCTTAGCTGGCTTAATGAACACTGAAGCTTTCTTT.

Here the CDR3 DNA reads TGTGCCAGCAGTAATACAGGGAGAAATTCACCCCTCCACTTT. Its translation is CASSNTGRNSPLHF. This sequence joins TRBV28 and TRBJ1-6, with D maybe TRBD1 (6 bases). Trimming removed 5 bases at V and 7 bases at J, with 12 bases between. The CDR3 loop spans 14 amino acids. The germline V gene has CDR1 MDHEN and CDR2 SYDVKM. Complete variable domain (other parts from reference TRBV28 and TRBJ1-6): DVKVTQSSRYLVKRTGEKVFLECVQDMDHENMFWYRQDPGLGLRLIYFSYDVKMKEKGDIPEGYSVSREKKERFSLILESASTNQTSMYLCASSNTGRNSPLHFGNGTRLTVT.

J is TRBJ1-4 and V is TRBV7-9; D ambiguous. The CDR3 is 14 amino acids. Trimming left V 5 bases short and J 8 bases short, with 15 bases between. Germline V gives CDR1 SEHNR, CDR2 FQNEAQ (reference sequence). The CDR3 spells CASSSRTIQEKLFF. The CDR3 DNA reads as TGTGCCAGCAGCAGTAGGACTATCCAGGAAAAACTGTTTTTT.

This chain joins TRBV4-2 and TRBJ2-7; 8 positions match TRBD1. There are 16 residues in the CDR3. V was clipped by 0 bases and J by 3 bases; unmatched bases: 7. Per the germline V gene, CDR1 is LGHNA and CDR2 is YNFKEQ. In nucleotides, the CDR3 is TGTGCCAGCAGCCAAGATGCGACAGGGGAAATCTACGAGCAGTACTTC. Translation gives CASSQDATGEIYEQYF.

The rearrangement uses TRBV9 and TRBJ2-1; the D is unclear. Germline V gene lookup returns CDR1 SGDLS and CDR2 YYNGEE. Trimming removed 0 bases from V and 2 bases from J, with 12 bases in between. This CDR3 comprises 16 residues. CDR3 sequence: CASSVDGDTAYNEQFF. CDR3 in DNA: TGTGCCAGCAGCGTAGACGGTGACACCGCCTACAATGAGCAGTTCTTC.

The chain joins TRBV7-8 to TRBJ1-4; a weak D match, TRBD1 (5 bases). The V end lost 1 base, the J end lost 7 bases, and 13 bases lay between the germline ends. The CDR3 sequence is 15 residues long. CDR1 is SGHVS and CDR2 is FQNEAQ in the germline V gene. Here the CDR3 DNA reads TGTGCCAGCAGCTTAGTCCTGGGGCTGGGTGAAAAACTGTTTTTT. Translated, it gives CASSLVLGLGEKLFF.

This clone was picked up a small number of times. V usage is TRBV2 and J usage is TRBJ2-7; TRBD2 agrees at 7 bases. The germline gives CDR1 SNHLY, CDR2 FYNNEI. Trimming took 3 bases from V and 6 from J; bases not matched to a gene: 8. The CDR3 runs 14 residues. The CDR3 loop is CASSESGLDREQYF. As DNA, the CDR3 is TGTGCCAGCAGTGAGTCCGGACTAGATCGCGAGCAGTACTTC. Looking up the rest from reference TRBV2 and TRBJ2-7 gives the full variable domain: EPEVTQTPSHQVTQMGQEVILRCVPISNHLYFYWYRQILGQKVEFLVSFYNNEISEKSEIFDDQFSVERPDGSNFTLKIRSTKLEDSAMYFCASSESGLDREQYFGPGTRLTVT.

The rearrangement uses TRBV9 and TRBJ1-1; tentatively, D is TRBD1 (6 bases). V lost 0 bases and J lost 5, with 11 bases in between. This CDR3 region has 14 residues. The germline V gene encodes CDR1 SGDLS and CDR2 YYNGEE. The CDR3 coding sequence is TGTGCCAGCAGCGTAGAAGGGGGAACAACTGAAGCTTTCTTT. Translating it yields CASSVEGGTTEAFF.

This sequence joins TRBV30 and TRBJ2-3, with TRBD2 identical over 12 bases. Germline V gene data show CDR1 as GTSNPN and CDR2 as SVGIG (reference sequence). The CDR3 spans 13 residues. Trimming took 5 bases from V and 3 from J; bases not matched to a gene: 0. This CDR3 reads CAWLAGGTDTQYF. CDR3 DNA sequence: TGTGCCTGGCTAGCGGGAGGGACAGATACGCAGTATTTT. Full variable domain (rest looked up from reference TRBV30 and TRBJ2-3): SQTIHQWPATLVQPVGSPLSLECTVEGTSNPNLYWYRQAAGRGLQLLFYSVGIGQISSEVPQNLSASRPQDRQFILSSKKLLLSDSGFYLCAWLAGGTDTQYFGPGTRLTVL.

The V call is TRBV7-2, the J call TRBJ1-2; 7 bases match TRBD1. Losses at the gene ends were 9 bases for V and 5 bases for J; bases not matched to a gene: 6. This CDR3 comprises 12 residues. CDR1 and CDR2 (germline): SGHTA, FQGNSA. The CDR3 DNA reads as TGTGCCAGTAAGGGGGCAACTTATGGCTACACCTTC. This codes for CASKGATYGYTF.

The chain employs TRBV27 and TRBJ1-1; maybe TRBD1 (5 bases). V was trimmed by 7 bases and J by 2 bases, leaving 14 bases between them. The CDR3 is 14 residues long. Germline V gene lookup returns CDR1 MNHEY and CDR2 SMNVEV (reference sequence). In DNA form, the CDR3 reads TGTGCCAGCACTCCAGGGTGGCAAAACACTGAAGCTTTCTTT. As protein: CASTPGWQNTEAFF.

The chain uses TRBV4-2 and TRBJ2-5; D possibly corresponds to TRBD1 (6 bases). CDR1 and CDR2 (germline): LGHNA, YNFKEQ. This CDR3 has 16 amino acids. Trimming stripped 0 bases from V and 7 bases from J, with 18 bases between. As DNA, the CDR3 is TGTGCCAGCAGCCAAGATGGACAGCCCTTCATAGGGACCCAGTACTTC. It is translated as CASSQDGQPFIGTQYF.

The chain combines TRBV30 with TRBJ1-6; the D is unclear. This CDR3 comprises 14 residues. Looked up from germline, CDR1 is GTSNPN and CDR2 is SVGIG (reference sequence). Trimming shortened V by 2 bases and J by 5 bases, and 10 bases separated the two germline ends. The CDR3: CAWSPTANNSPLHF. Here the CDR3 DNA reads TGTGCCTGGAGTCCAACAGCAAATAATTCACCCCTCCACTTT.

The gene calls are TRBV15 and TRBJ1-1; 10 nucleotides match TRBD1. Trimming cost V 1 base and J 0 bases; bases outside gene matches: 2. The germline V gene encodes CDR1 LNHNV and CDR2 YYDKDF (reference sequence). The CDR3 covers 16 residues. The CDR3 DNA follows: TGTGCCACCAGCAGAGGGGACAGGGGTTTGAACACTGAAGCTTTCTTT. This encodes CATSRGDRGLNTEAFF. Combining the CDR3 with reference TRBV15 and TRBJ1-1 gives the whole variable domain DAMVIQNPRYQVTQFGKPVTLSCSQTLNHNVMYWYQQKSSQAPKLLFHYYDKDFNNEADTPDNFQSRRPNTSFCFLDIRSPGLGDTAMYLCATSRGDRGLNTEAFFGQGTRLTVV.